A selection of T cell receptor beta chains follows, all from one sample in a study of cytomegalovirus exposure and HLA in healthy donors. The repertoire was sequenced with immunoSEQ multiplex PCR; TCRdb's copy has only in-frame clones and lacks some. In the table there are 75,000 to 85,000 clones, just over 90% of which are singletons. The sequenced material came from PBMCs. Source of these receptors: a man younger than 40 in good health and CMV-seronegative. The CDR3 runs from the conserved cysteine through the conserved F or W. The order of the fields is D gene, J gene, V gene, clone size, CDR3 DNA, CDR3 protein. The D gene is left open where the match is weak. Not every row has a clone size; where given, it reads once, few, many or a size class.

TRBD2 TRBJ2-3 TRBV30 - TGTGCCTGGAGTCTCACGGGAGGGAGCACAGATACGCAGTATTTT CAWSLTGGSTDTQYF
- TRBJ2-5 TRBV10-1 - TGCGCCAGCAGTGATGGGTTGGAGGGCGGAGAGACCCAGTACTTC CASSDGLEGGETQYF
- TRBJ2-5 TRBV2 - TGTGCCAGCAGCGCAATCAGGGGGGAGGAGACCCAGTACTTC CASSAIRGEETQYF
- TRBJ2-7 TRBV6-6 - TGTGCCAGCAGTTATCAGGGGATTTCCTACGAGCAGTACTTC CASSYQGISYEQYF
- TRBJ2-3 TRBV5-1 - TGCGCCAGCAGCGGAGGGACCGACTCTATCGGCACAGATACGCAGTATTTT CASSGGTDSIGTDTQYF
- TRBJ1-6 TRBV5-1 few TGCGCCAGCAGCTTGGGCGCGGGGGCGACGTCACCCCTCCACTTT CASSLGAGATSPLHF
- TRBJ1-2 TRBV12-5 few TGTGCTAGTGCTCCGGGGGATTTCTATGGCTACACCTTC CASAPGDFYGYTF
TRBD1 TRBJ1-2 TRBV13 - TGTGCCAGCAGCTTAGGTGCAGACAGGGATGCTGGCTACACCTTC CASSLGADRDAGYTF
TRBD2 TRBJ2-4 TRBV11-2 - TGTGCCAGCAGGGGTAGCGGGAAACGAAACATTCAGTACTTC CASRGSGKRNIQYF
- TRBJ2-7 TRBV27 - TGTGCCAGCAGTCCGCGGGGATCCTACGAGCAGTACTTC CASSPRGSYEQYF
- TRBJ2-1 TRBV9 - TGTGCCAGCAGCGCGGTTGGTGAGCAGTTCTTC CASSAVGEQFF
TRBD2 TRBJ2-5 TRBV11-3 - TGTGCCAGCAGCTTAGGTAGCGGGAACCAAGAGACCCAGTACTTC CASSLGSGNQETQYF
TRBD2 TRBJ2-5 TRBV9 - TGTGCCAGCAGCGTAGGGGGAGGGAAGGAGACCCAGTACTTC CASSVGGGKETQYF
TRBD2 TRBJ2-5 TRBV11-2 - TGTGCCAGCAGCTTACTCTATCGGGGGGGCGGCGAGACCCAGTACTTC CASSLLYRGGGETQYF
TRBD1 TRBJ1-5 TRBV7-8 - TGTGCCAGCAGTTATAAGCCCGGGACAGAGAATCAGCCCCAGCATTTT CASSYKPGTENQPQHF
TRBD1 TRBJ1-4 TRBV7-2 - TGTGCCAGCAGCCAGACAGGGAAGAATGAAAAACTGTTTTTT CASSQTGKNEKLFF
- TRBJ2-6 TRBV28 - TGTGCCAGCAGTTCCTATACTGGGGCCAACGTCCTGACTTTC CASSSYTGANVLTF
TRBD2 TRBJ2-3 TRBV6-1 once TGTGCCAGCAGGGAGAATCGACTAGCGTGGTATTTT CASRENRLAWYF
TRBD1 TRBJ1-2 TRBV5-5 once TGTGCCAGCAGCCCGCCGGGACAGGGGGCGCGAGGCTATGGCTACACCTTC CASSPPGQGARGYGYTF
TRBD1 TRBJ2-5 TRBV9 - TGTGCCAGCAGCGGGGACAGGGGAGAGGTGACCCAGTACTTC CASSGDRGEVTQYF
- TRBJ2-3 TRBV25-1 - TGTGCCAGCAGTGAATATTTTGAGAGCACAGATACGCAGTATTTT CASSEYFESTDTQYF
TRBD1 TRBJ1-2 TRBV6-5 - TGTGCCAGCAGTATGGGACAGACTAACTATGGCTACACCTTC CASSMGQTNYGYTF
- TRBJ1-2 TRBV6-5 - TGTGCCAGCAGTTACTCGATAGGGGCGGGGAACTATGGCTACACCTTC CASSYSIGAGNYGYTF
- TRBJ1-1 TRBV5-6 - TGTGCCAGCAGCTTGATTTCAGGTGGGACTGAAGCTTTCTTT CASSLISGGTEAFF
TRBD1 TRBJ1-1 TRBV9 - TGTGCCAGCAGCGACCCGGACAGGTTAGAAGCTTTCTTT CASSDPDRLEAFF
- TRBJ1-2 TRBV11-2 - TGTGCCAGCAGCTCATCTCGGACAGTATCTAACTATGGCTACACCTTC CASSSSRTVSNYGYTF
TRBD2 TRBJ2-3 TRBV10-3 - TGTGCCATCAGGGGGGGGAATGGAACAGATACGCAGTATTTT CAIRGGNGTDTQYF
- TRBJ1-1 TRBV10-1 - TGCGCCAGCAGCCGAGAAACGAACACTGAAGCTTTCTTT CASSRETNTEAFF
- TRBJ1-2 TRBV6-1 - TGTGCCAGCAGTGCACGCTCGCAGAATAACTATGGCTACACCTTC CASSARSQNNYGYTF
- TRBJ1-6 TRBV5-6 - TGTGCCAGCAGCTTCTCACAGGGAAATTCACCCCTCCACTTT CASSFSQGNSPLHF
- TRBJ1-1 TRBV6-5 - TGTGCCAGCAGTTACTCGAGGAATGCGGACACTGAAGCTTTCTTT CASSYSRNADTEAFF
TRBD2 TRBJ2-2 TRBV15 - TGTGCCACCAGCCCCCGCCCGGGACTAGCGGGAGGGCAGGGGACCGGGGAGCTGTTTTTT CATSPRPGLAGGQGTGELFF